These 10 T cell receptor beta chains share one sample of origin, sequenced in a study of Ad26.COV2.S vaccination and SARS-CoV-2 variants. Treatment indicated: around 19 received Ad26.COV2.S at low or high dose, single or two shots; roughly five received placebo; per-sample allocation not given. Sampling happened 63 days after the first vaccine or placebo injection. Some clones are missing from TCRdb's copy, which holds only in-frame ones; the method was immunoSEQ multiplex PCR. The sample includes approximately 460,000 clones, about 89% of them seen just once. The specimen comprised peripheral blood, sampled in a trial of Ad26.COV2.S vaccine versus placebo. These receptor sequences come from a person between 18 and 59 years old who received the Ad26.COV2.S COVID-19 vaccine or a placebo.

The chain carries TRBV28 and TRBJ2-7; 10 nucleotides match TRBD2. CDR1 is MDHEN and CDR2 is SYDVKM in the germline V gene. Losses at the gene ends were 3 bases for V and 4 bases for J; bases not matched to a gene: 15. CDR3 size: 18 residues. The CDR3 DNA reads TGTGCCAGCAGTTTGTCCACTAGCGGGACCCCGGGTGGGTACGAGCAGTACTTC. It is translated as CASSLSTSGTPGGYEQYF.

This sequence joins TRBV4-3 and TRBJ2-7; D is uncertain. V dropped 0 bases and J dropped 2 bases, with 11 bases sitting between them. The CDR3 is 15 amino acids. Per germline, CDR1 LGHNA and CDR2 YSLEER. The CDR3 bases are TGCGCCAGCAGCCAAGAATTAGGCGGTACCTACGAGCAGTACTTC. Translating gives CASSQELGGTYEQYF.

The CDR3: CASSQDRAAEAFF. DNA of the CDR3: TGCGCCAGCAGCCAGGACAGGGCGGCTGAAGCTTTCTTT. The V call is TRBV5-1, the J call TRBJ1-1, with 8 bases identical to TRBD1. This CDR3 is built from 13 residues. Germline V gene data show CDR1 as SGHRS and CDR2 as YFSETQ. Trimming took 4 bases from V and 6 from J; bases not matched to a gene: 5. Together with reference TRBV5-1 and TRBJ1-1, the CDR3 gives the full variable domain: KAGVTQTPRYLIKTRGQQVTLSCSPISGHRSVSWYQQTPGQGLQFLFEYFSETQRNKGNFPGRFSGRQFSNSRSEMNVSTLELGDSALYLCASSQDRAAEAFFGQGTRLTVV.

The chain joins TRBV2 to TRBJ1-5; the D is unclear. Trimming left V 7 bases short and J 7 bases short, with 11 bases between. Germline V lookup: CDR1 SNHLY, CDR2 FYNNEI. The CDR3 sequence is 12 residues long. CDR3 in DNA: TGTGCCAGCAAGGCAGGCGGACAGCCCCAGCATTTT. Residues: CASKAGGQPQHF.

The chain joins TRBV2 to TRBJ1-2; no definite D call. The CDR3 sequence is 12 residues long. The V gene lost 10 bases and the J gene lost 1 base, with 10 bases spanning the gap. CDR1 and CDR2 (germline): SNHLY, FYNNEI. CDR3 sequence reads: CATLKRNYGYTF. The CDR3 bases are TGTGCCACCTTAAAACGTAACTATGGCTACACCTTC.

The J gene is TRBJ2-1, the V gene TRBV2; 8 bases agree with TRBD1. This CDR3 spans 13 amino acids. J was trimmed by 8 bases and V by 8 bases; bases with no gene match: 8. The germline V gene has CDR1 SNHLY and CDR2 FYNNEI. In DNA, the CDR3 is TGTGCCAGCTCCTGGACAGGGCGCGATGAGCAGTTCTTC. Protein product: CASSWTGRDEQFF.

The V gene is TRBV30, the J gene TRBJ1-1, with D perhaps TRBD1 (5 bases). Germline CDR1 is GTSNPN and CDR2 is SVGIG (reference sequence). V was shortened by 7 bases and J by 4 bases, with 10 bases between the two germline ends. CDR3 length: 11 residues. This CDR3 is CALQESTEAFF. As DNA, the CDR3 is TGTGCCTTACAGGAGAGCACTGAAGCTTTCTTT.

This chain joins TRBV25-1 and TRBJ1-6; 7 nucleotides agree with TRBD1. J was trimmed by 5 bases and V by 4 bases; bases with no gene match: 2. The germline V gene has CDR1 MGHDK and CDR2 SYGVNS. CDR3 size: 14 residues. Here the CDR3 DNA reads TGTGCCAGCAGTGGAGACAGGGATAATTCACCCCTCCACTTT. It encodes CASSGDRDNSPLHF.

V usage is TRBV9 and J usage is TRBJ2-1, with D perhaps matching TRBD2 (5 bases). Germline CDR1 and CDR2: SGDLS and YYNGEE. The germline V and J ends were trimmed by 0 bases and 4 bases, with 20 bases remaining between them. This CDR3 is 18 amino acids long. The CDR3 DNA follows: TGTGCCAGCAGCGTAGATCCGGGCGGACTCGTACTATACAATGAGCAGTTCTTC. Its translation: CASSVDPGGLVLYNEQFF.

This chain uses TRBV28 with TRBJ2-7; 7 nucleotides line up with TRBD1. CDR1 and CDR2 (germline): MDHEN, SYDVKM. V lost 2 bases to trimming and J lost 5 bases; unmatched junction nucleotides: 12. This CDR3 is built from 16 residues. For the CDR3, the DNA is TGTGCCAGCAGTTTACATAGACAGGGACGGCGCCACGAGCAGTACTTC. Translated, it gives CASSLHRQGRRHEQYF.